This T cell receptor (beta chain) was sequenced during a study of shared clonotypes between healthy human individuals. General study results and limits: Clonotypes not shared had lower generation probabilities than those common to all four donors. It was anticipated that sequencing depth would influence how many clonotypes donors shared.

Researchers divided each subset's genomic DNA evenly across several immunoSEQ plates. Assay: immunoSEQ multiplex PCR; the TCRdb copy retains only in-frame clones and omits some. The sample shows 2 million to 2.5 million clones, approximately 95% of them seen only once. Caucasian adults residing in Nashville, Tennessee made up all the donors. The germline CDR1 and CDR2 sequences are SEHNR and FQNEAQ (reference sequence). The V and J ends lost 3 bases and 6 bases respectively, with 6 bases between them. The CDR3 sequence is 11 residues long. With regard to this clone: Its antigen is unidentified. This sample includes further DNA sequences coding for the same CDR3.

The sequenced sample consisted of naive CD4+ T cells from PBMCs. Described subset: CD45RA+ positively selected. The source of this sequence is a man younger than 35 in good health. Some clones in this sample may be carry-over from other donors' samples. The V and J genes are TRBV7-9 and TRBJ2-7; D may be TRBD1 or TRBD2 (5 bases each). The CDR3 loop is CASSFGGEQYF. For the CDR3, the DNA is TGTGCCAGCAGCTTTGGGGGCGAGCAGTACTTC.